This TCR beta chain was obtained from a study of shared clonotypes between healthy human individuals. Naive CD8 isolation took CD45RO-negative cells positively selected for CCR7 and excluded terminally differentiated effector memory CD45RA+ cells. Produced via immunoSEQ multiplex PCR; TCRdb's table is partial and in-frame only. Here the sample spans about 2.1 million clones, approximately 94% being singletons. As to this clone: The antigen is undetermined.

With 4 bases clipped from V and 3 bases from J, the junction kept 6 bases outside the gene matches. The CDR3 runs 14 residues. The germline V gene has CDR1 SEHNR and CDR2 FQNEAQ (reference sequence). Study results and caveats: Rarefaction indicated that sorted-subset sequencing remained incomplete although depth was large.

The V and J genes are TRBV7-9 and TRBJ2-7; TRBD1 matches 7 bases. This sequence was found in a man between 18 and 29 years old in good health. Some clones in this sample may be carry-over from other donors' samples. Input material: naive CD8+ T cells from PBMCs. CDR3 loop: CASSSGTVLYEQYF. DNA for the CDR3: TGTGCCAGCAGCTCGGGGACAGTCCTCTACGAGCAGTACTTC.